This note documents a single T cell receptor beta chain sequence. The source of the sample is a study of a mutant IDH1 vaccine in newly diagnosed glioma. CDR1 SGHRS and CDR2 YFSETQ come from the germline V gene. Trimming pared 3 bases from V and 3 bases from J, leaving 7 bases between. The CDR3 has 12 residues. The time point denotes: baseline, week 1 (first vaccination visit). Treatment noted: pre-vaccination baseline after standard-of-care therapy. Some clones are missing from TCRdb's copy, which holds only in-frame ones; the method was immunoSEQ multiplex PCR. This sample has approximately 36,000 clones; under 80% occur once, and the top ten carry 9% to 10%.

The specimen was PBMCs, collected from a glioma patient treated with radiotherapy, temozolomide or both. The genes are TRBV5-1 and TRBJ2-7, with no clear D. The TCR was taken from a man aged 35 to 55 with glioma. Some clones in this sample may be carry-over from other donors' samples. The CDR3 DNA is TGCGCCAGCAGCTCGTCCTTCTACGAGCAGTACTTC. Translated: CASSSSFYEQYF. Based on the CDR3 plus reference TRBV5-1 and TRBJ2-7, the full variable domain is KAGVTQTPRYLIKTRGQQVTLSCSPISGHRSVSWYQQTPGQGLQFLFEYFSETQRNKGNFPGRFSGRQFSNSRSEMNVSTLELGDSALYLCASSSSFYEQYFGPGTRLTVT.